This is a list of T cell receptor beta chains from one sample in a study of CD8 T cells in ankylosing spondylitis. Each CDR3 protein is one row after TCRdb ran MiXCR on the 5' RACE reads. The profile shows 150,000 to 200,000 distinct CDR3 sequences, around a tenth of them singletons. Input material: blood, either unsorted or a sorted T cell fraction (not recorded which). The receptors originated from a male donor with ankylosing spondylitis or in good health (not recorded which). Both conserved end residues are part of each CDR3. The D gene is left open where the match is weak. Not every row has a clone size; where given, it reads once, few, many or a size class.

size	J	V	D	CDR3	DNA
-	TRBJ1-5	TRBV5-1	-	CASSLDGGAYQPQHF	TGCGCCAGCAGCTTGGATGGGGGCGCGTATCAGCCCCAGCATTTT
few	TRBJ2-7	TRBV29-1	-	CSAGKGSYEQYF	TGCAGCGCCGGGAAGGGCTCCTACGAGCAGTACTTC
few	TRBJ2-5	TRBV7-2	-	CASSSSVGGIQETQYF	TGTGCCAGCAGCTCATCGGTGGGCGGAATCCAAGAGACCCAGTACTTC
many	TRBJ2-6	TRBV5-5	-	CASSRGGQFSGANVLTF	TGTGCCAGCAGCCGCGGTGGGCAGTTCTCTGGGGCCAACGTCCTGACTTTC
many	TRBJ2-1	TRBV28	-	CASISTYSYNEQFF	TGTGCCAGCATCTCGACATACTCCTACAATGAGCAGTTCTTC
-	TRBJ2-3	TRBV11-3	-	CASSFTDDTQYF	TGTGCCAGCAGCTTTACTGATGATACGCAGTATTTT
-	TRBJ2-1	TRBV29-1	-	CSASQGRNNEQFF	TGCAGCGCGTCCCAGGGGAGGAACAATGAGCAGTTCTTC
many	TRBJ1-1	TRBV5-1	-	CASSLVGSGTEAFF	TGCGCCAGCAGCTTGGTGGGGTCGGGGACTGAAGCTTTCTTT
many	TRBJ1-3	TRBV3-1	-	CASSPRREGLSGNTIYF	TGTGCCAGCAGCCCCCGCAGGGAAGGTTTATCTGGAAACACCATATATTTT
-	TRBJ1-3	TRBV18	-	CASSPRVDALGNTIYF	TGTGCCAGCTCACCACGTGTGGACGCTTTGGGAAACACCATATATTTT
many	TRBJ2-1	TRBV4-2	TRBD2	CASSQGGGLYNEQFF	TGTGCCAGCAGCCAAGGCGGGGGGCTCTACAATGAGCAGTTCTTC
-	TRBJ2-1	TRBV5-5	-	CASRPLATRRGDEQFF	TGTGCCAGCCGGCCACTCGCGACTAGGAGGGGGGATGAGCAGTTCTTC
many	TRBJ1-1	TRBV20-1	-	CSARRPSSGVEAFF	TGCAGTGCTAGGAGGCCTTCTTCAGGGGTAGAAGCTTTCTTT
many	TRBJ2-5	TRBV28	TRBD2	CASSLWASGGQETQYF	TGTGCCAGCAGTTTATGGGCTAGCGGGGGGCAAGAGACCCAGTACTTC
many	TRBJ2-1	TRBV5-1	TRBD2	CATKGLPPSNEQFF	TGCGCCACCAAGGGACTACCACCCTCTAATGAGCAGTTCTTC
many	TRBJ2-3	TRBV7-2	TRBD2	CASSRSSGGTDTQYF	TGTGCCAGCAGCCGATCTAGCGGAGGCACAGATACGCAGTATTTT
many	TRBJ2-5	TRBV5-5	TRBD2	CASSLSSGRETQYF	TGTGCCAGCAGCTTGTCCAGCGGGAGAGAGACCCAGTACTTC
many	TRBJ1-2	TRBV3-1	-	CASSQDLHPLANYGYTF	TGTGCCAGCAGCCAAGATCTTCACCCTTTAGCTAACTATGGCTACACCTTC
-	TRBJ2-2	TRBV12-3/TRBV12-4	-	CASSSKGVVAVTGELFF	TGTGCCAGCAGTTCCAAAGGGGTAGTAGCAGTAACCGGGGAGCTGTTTTTT
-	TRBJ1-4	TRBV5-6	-	CASRLGEGKLFF	TGTGCCAGCCGCTTGGGGGAAGGAAAACTGTTTTTT
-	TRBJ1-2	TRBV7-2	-	CASSPRVQFHYGYTF	TGTGCCAGCAGCCCCAGGGTACAGTTTCACTATGGCTACACCTTC
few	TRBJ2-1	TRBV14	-	CASSQESGARAQFF	TGTGCCAGCAGCCAAGAATCTGGGGCCAGGGCGCAGTTCTTC
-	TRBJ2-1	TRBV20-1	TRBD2	CSARIGGLAYNEQFF	TGCAGTGCTAGAATCGGGGGACTAGCCTACAATGAGCAGTTCTTC
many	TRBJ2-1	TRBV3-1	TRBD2	CASSQVAGGYNEQFF	TGTGCCAGCAGCCAAGTAGCGGGAGGATACAATGAGCAGTTCTTC
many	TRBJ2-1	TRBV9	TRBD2	CASTRTSLSNEQFF	TGTGCCAGCACAAGGACTAGCTTGTCCAATGAGCAGTTCTTC
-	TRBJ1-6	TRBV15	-	CATSGQPLSYNSPLHF	TGTGCCACCAGCGGCCAGCCTTTGTCCTATAATTCACCCCTCCACTTT